Below, 4 T cell receptor beta chains from the same sample are listed, as sequenced in a study of spatial heterogeneity in lung cancer. Documented time point: sample taken at primary tumor resection. The study sequenced unsorted whole RNA from tumor, nontumor lung or frozen PBMC. TCRdb reprocessed the 5' RACE reads via MiXCR and lists one record per CDR3 protein. Among roughly 49,000 distinct CDR3 sequences listed, less than 8.5% were seen once. The sample consisted of PBMCs, taken at surgery. These receptors came from a female donor with early-stage non-small cell lung cancer.

The CDR3 spells CSVGRASYNEQFF. CDR3 DNA: TGCAGTGTCGGGAGAGCCTCCTACAATGAGCAGTTCTTC. The chain carries TRBV29-1 and TRBJ2-1, with D perhaps TRBD2 (6 bases). This CDR3 is 13 amino acids long. Germline V CDR1 and CDR2: SQVTM, ANQGSEA.

This clonotype was picked up many times. The J gene is TRBJ2-7, the V gene TRBV11-2; possible D gene TRBD1, 5 bases. V was cut by 4 bases and J by 7 bases, with 17 bases left in between. Germline V gene sequence: CDR1 SGHAT, CDR2 FQNNGV. The CDR3 is 14 amino acids. This chain's CDR3 is CASSSLKAGQEQYF. CDR3 DNA sequence: TGTGCCAGCAGCTCTCTTAAGGCAGGGCAAGAGCAGTACTTC.

This clonotype occurred a few times. J is TRBJ2-7 and V is TRBV25-1; TRBD1 is a possible D gene (5 bases). Germline assignment: CDR1 MGHDK and CDR2 SYGVNS. The V gene lost 2 bases and the J gene lost 6 bases, with 14 bases spanning the gap. The CDR3 length is 14 residues. The DNA of the CDR3 is TGTGCCAGCAGTGAAGCAGGGTGGGGTCGCGAGCAGTACTTC. Translated, it gives CASSEAGWGREQYF.

This clonotype was found many times. This chain connects TRBV4-1 to TRBJ2-2; D perhaps matches TRBD2 (6 bases). V lost 8 bases and J 6 bases, leaving 13 bases between the germline ends. This CDR3 is 13 amino acids long. Germline loops: CDR1 MGHRA, CDR2 YSYEKL. CDR3 loop: CASARSGAGELFF. The CDR3, as DNA: TGCGCCAGCGCGAGGTCGGGAGCCGGGGAGCTGTTTTTT.